The clone carrying this T cell receptor (beta chain) was detected only a few times. Trimming shortened V by 4 bases and J by 1 base, and 11 bases separated the two germline ends. The germline V gene encodes CDR1 SGHRS and CDR2 YFSETQ. The CDR3 covers 14 residues. PCR employed 60 Vbeta and 13 Jbeta primers. Data came from immunoSEQ multiplex PCR; TCRdb stores just in-frame clones and leaves some out. The sample holds some 90,000 clones; 81% are singletons and the top ten take over 9%. The data were obtained in a study of cytomegalovirus exposure and HLA in healthy donors. The sequence was obtained from a human donor in good health. This sequence joins TRBV5-1 and TRBJ1-2; no definite D call. Sequencing input: PBMCs. CDR3 DNA sequence: TGCGCCAGCAGCCCGTCTACAGTTAACTATGGCTACACCTTC. This gives the protein CASSPSTVNYGYTF. Drawing the rest from reference TRBV5-1 and TRBJ1-2, the complete variable domain is KAGVTQTPRYLIKTRGQQVTLSCSPISGHRSVSWYQQTPGQGLQFLFEYFSETQRNKGNFPGRFSGRQFSNSRSEMNVSTLELGDSALYLCASSPSTVNYGYTFGSGTRLTVV.